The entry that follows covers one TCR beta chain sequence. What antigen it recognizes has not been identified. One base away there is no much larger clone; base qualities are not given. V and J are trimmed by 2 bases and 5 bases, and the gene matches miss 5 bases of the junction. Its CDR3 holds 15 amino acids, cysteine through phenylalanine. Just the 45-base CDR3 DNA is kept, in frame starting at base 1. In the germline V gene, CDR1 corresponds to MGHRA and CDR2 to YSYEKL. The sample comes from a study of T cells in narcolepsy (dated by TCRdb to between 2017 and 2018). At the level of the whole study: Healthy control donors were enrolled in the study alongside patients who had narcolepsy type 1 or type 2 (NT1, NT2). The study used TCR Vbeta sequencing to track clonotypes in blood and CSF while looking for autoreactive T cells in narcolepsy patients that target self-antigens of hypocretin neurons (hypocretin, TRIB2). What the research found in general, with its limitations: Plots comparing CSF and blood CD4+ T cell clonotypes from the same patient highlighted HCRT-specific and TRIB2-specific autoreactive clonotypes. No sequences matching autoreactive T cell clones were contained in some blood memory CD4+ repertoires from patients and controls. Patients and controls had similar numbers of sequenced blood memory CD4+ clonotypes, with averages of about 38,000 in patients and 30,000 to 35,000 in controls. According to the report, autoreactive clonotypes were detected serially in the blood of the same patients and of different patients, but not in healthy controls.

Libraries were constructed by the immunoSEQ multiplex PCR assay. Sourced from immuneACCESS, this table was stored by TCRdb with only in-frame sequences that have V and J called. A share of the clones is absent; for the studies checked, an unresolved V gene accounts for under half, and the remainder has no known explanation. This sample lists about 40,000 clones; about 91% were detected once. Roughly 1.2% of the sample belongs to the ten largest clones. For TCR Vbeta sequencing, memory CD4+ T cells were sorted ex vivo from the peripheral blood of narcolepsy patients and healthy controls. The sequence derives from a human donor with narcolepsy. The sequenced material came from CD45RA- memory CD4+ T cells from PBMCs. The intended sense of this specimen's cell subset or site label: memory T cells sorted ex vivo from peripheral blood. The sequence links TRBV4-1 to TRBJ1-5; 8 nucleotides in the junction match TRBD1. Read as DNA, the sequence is TGCGCCAGCAGCCAACGACAGGGGAGGGATCAGCCCCAGCATTTT. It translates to CASSQRQGRDQPQHF.